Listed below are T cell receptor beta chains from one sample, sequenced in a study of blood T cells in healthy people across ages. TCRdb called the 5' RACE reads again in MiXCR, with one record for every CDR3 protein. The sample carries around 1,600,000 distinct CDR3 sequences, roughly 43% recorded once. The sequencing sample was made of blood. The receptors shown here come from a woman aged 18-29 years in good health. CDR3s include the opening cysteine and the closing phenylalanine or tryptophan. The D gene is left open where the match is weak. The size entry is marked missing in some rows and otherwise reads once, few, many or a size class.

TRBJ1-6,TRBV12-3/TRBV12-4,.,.,TGTGCCAGCAGTCCCTCGGGGTCCACCTATAATTCACCCCTCCACTTT,CASSPSGSTYNSPLHF
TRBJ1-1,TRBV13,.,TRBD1,TGTGCCAGCAGCCCACAGGGGGGAGGGGACACTGAAGCTTTCTTT,CASSPQGGGDTEAFF
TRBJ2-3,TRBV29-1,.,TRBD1,TGCAGCGTTGACAGGGGGCGGTCAGATACGCAGTATTTT,CSVDRGRSDTQYF
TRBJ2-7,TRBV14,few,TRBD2,TGTGCCAGCAGCCAACAGACTAGCGGGGACGAGCAGTACTTC,CASSQQTSGDEQYF
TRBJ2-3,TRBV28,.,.,TGTGCCAGCGAATCAGCGGACCGGGCACTGGTTCATACGCAGTATTTT,CASESADRALVHTQYF
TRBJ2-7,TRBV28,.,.,TGTGCCAGCGCTACTAGCTCCGTGCCCTACAATGAGCAGTACTTC,CASATSSVPYNEQYF
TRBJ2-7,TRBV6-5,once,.,TGTGCCAGCAGTTACTCCCCCCATTCGTCCCAGGGTTGGTCCTACGAGCAGTACTTC,CASSYSPHSSQGWSYEQYF
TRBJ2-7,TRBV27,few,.,TGTGCCAGTGGTGGTGTTCAGTCGAGAGGGTCCTACGAGCAGTACTTC,CASGGVQSRGSYEQYF
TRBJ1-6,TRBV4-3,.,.,TGCGCCAGCAGCCAAGCATGGACGGACAGCTCCTATAATTCACCCCTCCACTTT,CASSQAWTDSSYNSPLHF
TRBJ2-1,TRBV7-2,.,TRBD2,TGTGCCAGCAAGACTAGCGGGACTCTGATGGATGAGCAGTTCTTC,CASKTSGTLMDEQFF
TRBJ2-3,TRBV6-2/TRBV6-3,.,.,TGTGCCAGCAGTTACTGGGGTTCGGATACGCAGTATTTT,CASSYWGSDTQYF
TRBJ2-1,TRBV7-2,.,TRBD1,TGTGCCAGCAGCTTATTTTCACAGGGGTTCGATGAGCAGTTCTTC,CASSLFSQGFDEQFF
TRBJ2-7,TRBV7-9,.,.,TGTGCCAGCAGCTCCGGACAGTTATGGTCCTACGAGCAGTACTTC,CASSSGQLWSYEQYF
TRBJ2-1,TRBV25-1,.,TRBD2,TGTACCAGCAGTGACGGGACTAGCGGAAACAATGAGCAGTTCTTC,CTSSDGTSGNNEQFF
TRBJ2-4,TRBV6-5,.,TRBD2,TGTGCCAGCAGTTATGGCGGGGGGGTCAAAAACATTCAGTACTTC,CASSYGGGVKNIQYF
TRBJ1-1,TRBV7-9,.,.,TGTGCCAGCAGCTTAGCGGCCGGGCAGAACACTGAAGCTTTCTTT,CASSLAAGQNTEAFF
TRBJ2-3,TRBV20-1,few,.,TGCAGTGCTCTTTCAGCAGCTAGCACAGATACGCAGTATTTT,CSALSAASTDTQYF
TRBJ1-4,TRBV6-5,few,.,TGTGCCAGCAATTCGGGGCAGTTAACAAATGAAAAACTGTTTTTT,CASNSGQLTNEKLFF
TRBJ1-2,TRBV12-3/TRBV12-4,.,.,TGTGCCAGCAACCAGGGGTTTGGCTACACCTTC,CASNQGFGYTF
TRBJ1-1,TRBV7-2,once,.,TGTGCCAGCAGCAGGGAGGTAATGACCTCTGAAGCTTTCTTT,CASSREVMTSEAFF
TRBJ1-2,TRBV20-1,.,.,TGCAGTGCTAGGGACAACTACTATGGCTACACCTTC,CSARDNYYGYTF
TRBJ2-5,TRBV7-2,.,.,TGTGCCAGCAGCTTAGATTTCGGAGAAGAGACCCAGTACTTC,CASSLDFGEETQYF
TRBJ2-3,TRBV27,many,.,TGTGCCAGCAGCTTATCCCTCGCGGATACGCAGTATTTT,CASSLSLADTQYF
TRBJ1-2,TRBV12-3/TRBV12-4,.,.,TGTGCCAGCAGTCCGGGACCGAGGAACTATGGCTACACCTTC,CASSPGPRNYGYTF
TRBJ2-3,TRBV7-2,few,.,TGTGCCAGCACCTTAAGGGATACAGATACGCAGTATTTT,CASTLRDTDTQYF
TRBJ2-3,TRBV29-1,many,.,TGCAGCGTTGAAACACGTGCCACAGATACGCAGTATTTT,CSVETRATDTQYF
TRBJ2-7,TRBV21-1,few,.,TGTGCCAGCGCCAAAGGGGGGACTAGCTCCTACGAGCAGTACTTC,CASAKGGTSSYEQYF
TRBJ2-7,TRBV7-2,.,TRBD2,TGTGCCAGCAGCTCCGGACTAGCGGGATGGGGGGACTACGAGCAGTACTTC,CASSSGLAGWGDYEQYF
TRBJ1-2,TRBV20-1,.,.,TGCAGTGCTAGAGATTTACTCAGGCAAAAGTCTGGCTACACCTTC,CSARDLLRQKSGYTF
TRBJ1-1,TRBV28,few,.,TGTGCCGTCAGGGTTTCGAACACTGAAGCTTTCTTT,CAVRVSNTEAFF
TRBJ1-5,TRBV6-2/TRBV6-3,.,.,TGTGCCAGCAGTTGGGACAATAGCAATCAGCCCCAGCATTTT,CASSWDNSNQPQHF
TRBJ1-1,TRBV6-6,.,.,TGTGCCAGCAGTACCGAGCGGACCCGAGGCACTGAAGCTTTCTTT,CASSTERTRGTEAFF
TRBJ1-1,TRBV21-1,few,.,TGTGCCAGCAGCAAAGAGGGGACAGGGAGGACTGAAGCTTTCTTT,CASSKEGTGRTEAFF
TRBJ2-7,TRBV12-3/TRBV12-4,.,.,TGTGCCAGCAGTTTAATGGCACCCTACGAGCAGTACTTC,CASSLMAPYEQYF
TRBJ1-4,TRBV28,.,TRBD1,TGTGCCAGCAGCAAAGGGGGCAGACAAAATGAAAAACTGTTTTTT,CASSKGGRQNEKLFF
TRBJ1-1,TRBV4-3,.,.,TGCGCCAGCAGCCGGAGGACTTGGAGCAGCACTGAAGCTTTCTTT,CASSRRTWSSTEAFF
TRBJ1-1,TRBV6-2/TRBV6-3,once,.,TGTGCCAGCAGTTTTTGGACAAGAGGGAACACTGAAGCTTTCTTT,CASSFWTRGNTEAFF
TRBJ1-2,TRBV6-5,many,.,TGTGCCAGCAGTTACGAACCCAGGGCCAACTATGGCTACACCTTC,CASSYEPRANYGYTF
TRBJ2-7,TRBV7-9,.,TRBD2,TGTGCCAGCAGCTTGGACGCGGGAGAGGTTCAGTACTTC,CASSLDAGEVQYF
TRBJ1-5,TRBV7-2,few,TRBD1,TGTGCCAGCAGCTTACACAGGGGTGCCGGTCAGCCCCAGCATTTT,CASSLHRGAGQPQHF
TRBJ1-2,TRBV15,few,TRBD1,TGTGCCACCAGCAGAGACGGGACAGGGTCATGTGGCTACACCTTC,CATSRDGTGSCGYTF
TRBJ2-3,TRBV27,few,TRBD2,TGTGCCAGCAGTTTTTTCCGGGACTACTCAGATACGCAGTATTTT,CASSFFRDYSDTQYF
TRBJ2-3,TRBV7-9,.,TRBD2,TGTGCCAGCAGCGCGAAAACCGGGACTAGCCTTGATACGCAGTATTTT,CASSAKTGTSLDTQYF
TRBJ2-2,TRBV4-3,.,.,TGCGCCAGCAGCCAAGAGTGGGCGAACACCGGGGAGCTGTTTTTT,CASSQEWANTGELFF
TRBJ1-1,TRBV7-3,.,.,TGTGCCAGCATCGTCGGGCACAGACAATGGGGCCCGAACACTGAAGCTTTCTTT,CASIVGHRQWGPNTEAFF
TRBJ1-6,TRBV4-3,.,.,TGCGCCAGCAGCCTGGGGGCAGGAATCTATAATTCACCCCTCCACTTT,CASSLGAGIYNSPLHF
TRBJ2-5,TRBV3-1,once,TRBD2,TGTGCCAGCAGCCAAGTATCTGGGCGGGGGGCCCGCGAGACCCAGTACTTC,CASSQVSGRGARETQYF
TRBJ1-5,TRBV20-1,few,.,TGCAGTGCTAGGAAGGACCGAGGCAATCAGCCCCAGCATTTT,CSARKDRGNQPQHF
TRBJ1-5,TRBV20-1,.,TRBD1,TGCAGTGCAGCCACCGGGACAGCTCCGTGGCCCCAGCATTTT,CSAATGTAPWPQHF
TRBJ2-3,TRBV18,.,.,TGTGCCAGCTCACCACCGTTTCCCGGGGGCCCAGAGACAGATACGCAGTATTTT,CASSPPFPGGPETDTQYF
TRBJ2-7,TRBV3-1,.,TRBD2,TGTGCCAGCAGCCCAGGTCTGTCGTTAGCGGGAGCCTTCTACGAGCAGTACTTC,CASSPGLSLAGAFYEQYF
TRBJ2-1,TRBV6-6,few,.,TGTGCCAGCAGTTGGGGGAGCGGGTGGGACTCCTACAATGAGCAGTTCTTC,CASSWGSGWDSYNEQFF
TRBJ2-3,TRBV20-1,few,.,TGCAGTGCTAGAGGGCCAGGACCCTCTCCGGATACGCAGTATTTT,CSARGPGPSPDTQYF
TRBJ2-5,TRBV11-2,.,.,TGTGCCAGCAGCTTATACGGGAGAGCAGAGACCCAGTACTTC,CASSLYGRAETQYF
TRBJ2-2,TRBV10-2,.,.,TGCGCCAGCAAGGGTTATAGTGGCACCGGGGAGCTGTTTTTT,CASKGYSGTGELFF
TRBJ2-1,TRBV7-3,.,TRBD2,TGTGCCAGCAGCCTAGGGACTAGCCTAAACAATGAGCAGTTCTTC,CASSLGTSLNNEQFF